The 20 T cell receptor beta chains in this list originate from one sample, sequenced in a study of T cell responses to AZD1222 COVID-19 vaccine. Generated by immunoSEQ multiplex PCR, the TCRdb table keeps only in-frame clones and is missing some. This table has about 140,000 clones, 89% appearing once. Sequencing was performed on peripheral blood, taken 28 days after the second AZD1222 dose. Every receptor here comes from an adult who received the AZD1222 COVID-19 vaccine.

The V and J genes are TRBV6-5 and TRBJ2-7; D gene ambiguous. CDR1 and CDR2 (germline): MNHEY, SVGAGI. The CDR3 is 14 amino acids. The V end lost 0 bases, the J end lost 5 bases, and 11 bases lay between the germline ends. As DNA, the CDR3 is TGTGCCAGCAGTTACTCTGGGTCTCTTAACGAGCAGTACTTC. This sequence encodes CASSYSGSLNEQYF.

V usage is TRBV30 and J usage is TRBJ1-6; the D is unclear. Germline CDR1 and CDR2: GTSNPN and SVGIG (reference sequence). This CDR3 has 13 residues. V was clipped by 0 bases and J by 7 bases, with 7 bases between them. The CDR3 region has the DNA TGTGCCTGGAGTGTACTGGGAAATTCACCCCTCCACTTT. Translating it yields CAWSVLGNSPLHF.

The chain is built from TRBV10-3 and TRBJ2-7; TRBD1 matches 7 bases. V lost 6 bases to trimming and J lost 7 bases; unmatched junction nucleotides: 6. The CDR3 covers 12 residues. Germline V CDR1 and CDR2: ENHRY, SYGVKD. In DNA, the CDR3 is TGTGCCATCAGCCTCGGGACAGAAGAGCAGTACTTC. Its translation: CAISLGTEEQYF.

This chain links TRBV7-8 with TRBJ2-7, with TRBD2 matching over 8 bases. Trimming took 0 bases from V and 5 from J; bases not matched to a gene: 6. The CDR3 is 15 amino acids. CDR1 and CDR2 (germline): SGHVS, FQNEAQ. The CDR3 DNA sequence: TGTGCCAGCAGCTTAGCTCCGGGACTAGTCGACGAGCAGTACTTC. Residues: CASSLAPGLVDEQYF.

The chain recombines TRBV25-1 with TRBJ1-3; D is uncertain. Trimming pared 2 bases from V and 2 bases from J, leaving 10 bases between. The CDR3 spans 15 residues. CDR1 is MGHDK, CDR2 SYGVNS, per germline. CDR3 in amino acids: CASSEMRNTGNTIYF. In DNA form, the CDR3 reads TGTGCCAGCAGTGAAATGAGGAATACTGGAAACACCATATATTTT.

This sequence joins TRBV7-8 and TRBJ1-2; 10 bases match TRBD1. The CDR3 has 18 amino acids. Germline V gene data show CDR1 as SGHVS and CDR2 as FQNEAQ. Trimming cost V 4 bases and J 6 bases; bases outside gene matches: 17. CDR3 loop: CASSSLRGQGRGKDGYTF. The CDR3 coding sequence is TGTGCCAGCAGCTCCCTGAGGGGACAGGGGAGGGGGAAGGATGGCTACACCTTC. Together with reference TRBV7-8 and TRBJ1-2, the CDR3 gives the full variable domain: GAGVSQSPRYKVAKRGQDVALRCDPISGHVSLFWYQQALGQGPEFLTYFQNEAQLDKSGLPSDRFFAERPEGSVSTLKIQRTQQEDSAVYLCASSSLRGQGRGKDGYTFGSGTRLTVV.

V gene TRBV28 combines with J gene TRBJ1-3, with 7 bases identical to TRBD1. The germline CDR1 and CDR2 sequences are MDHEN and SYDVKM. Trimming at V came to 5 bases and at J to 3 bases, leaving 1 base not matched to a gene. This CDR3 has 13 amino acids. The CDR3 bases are TGTGCCAGCAGTCGGACAGGTGGAAACACCATATATTTT. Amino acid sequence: CASSRTGGNTIYF.

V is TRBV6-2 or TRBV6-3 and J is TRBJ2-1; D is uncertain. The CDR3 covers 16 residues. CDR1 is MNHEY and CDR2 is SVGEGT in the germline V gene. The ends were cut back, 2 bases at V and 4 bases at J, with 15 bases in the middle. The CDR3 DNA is TGTGCCAGCAGTTACACTTTGCGTCTCGCTTACAATGAGCAGTTCTTC. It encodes CASSYTLRLAYNEQFF.

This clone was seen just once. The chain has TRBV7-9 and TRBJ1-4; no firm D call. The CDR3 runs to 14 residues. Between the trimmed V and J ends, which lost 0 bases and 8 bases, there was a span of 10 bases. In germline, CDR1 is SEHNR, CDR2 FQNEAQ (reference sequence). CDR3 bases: TGTGCCAGCAGCTTAGCGGATGGGATGGAAAAACTGTTTTTT. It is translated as CASSLADGMEKLFF.

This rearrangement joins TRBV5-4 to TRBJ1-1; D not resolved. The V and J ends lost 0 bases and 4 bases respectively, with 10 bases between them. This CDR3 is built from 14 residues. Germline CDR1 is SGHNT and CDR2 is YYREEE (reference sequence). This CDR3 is CASSLAGMITEAFF. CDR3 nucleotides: TGTGCCAGCAGCTTGGCGGGAATGATCACTGAAGCTTTCTTT.

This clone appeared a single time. The CDR3 DNA sequence: TGCGCCAGCAGCCAAGGTCGCGGGAGGGCTGAAAACATTCAGTACTTC. Translating it yields CASSQGRGRAENIQYF. The chain is built from TRBV4-3 and TRBJ2-4, with 9 bases matching TRBD2. The length of the CDR3 is 16 residues. CDR1 is LGHNA and CDR2 is YSLEER in the germline V gene. V was pared by 1 base and J by 5 bases, with 6 bases of the junction left unmatched.

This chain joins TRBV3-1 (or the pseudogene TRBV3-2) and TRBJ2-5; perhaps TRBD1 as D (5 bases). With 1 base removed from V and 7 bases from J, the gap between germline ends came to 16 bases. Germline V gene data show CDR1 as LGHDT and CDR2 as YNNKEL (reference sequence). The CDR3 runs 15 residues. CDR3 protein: CASSQGGGGKATQYF. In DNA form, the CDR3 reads TGTGCCAGCAGCCAAGGGGGCGGCGGTAAGGCGACCCAGTACTTC.

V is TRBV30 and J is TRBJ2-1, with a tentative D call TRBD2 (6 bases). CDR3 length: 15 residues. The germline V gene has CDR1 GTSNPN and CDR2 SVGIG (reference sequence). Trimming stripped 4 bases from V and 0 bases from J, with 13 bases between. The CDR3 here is CAWMVPGSSYNEQFF. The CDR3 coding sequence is TGTGCCTGGATGGTTCCCGGGAGCTCCTACAATGAGCAGTTCTTC.

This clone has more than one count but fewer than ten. CDR3 amino acids: CASQGFSGANVLTF. The CDR3, as DNA: TGTGCCAGTCAAGGCTTCTCTGGGGCCAACGTCCTGACTTTC. The chain links TRBV6-5 to TRBJ2-6; no reliable D call. The V gene's germline CDR1 is MNHEY and CDR2 SVGAGI. The CDR3 length is 14 residues. The V end lost 9 bases, the J end lost 0 bases, and 9 bases lay between the germline ends.

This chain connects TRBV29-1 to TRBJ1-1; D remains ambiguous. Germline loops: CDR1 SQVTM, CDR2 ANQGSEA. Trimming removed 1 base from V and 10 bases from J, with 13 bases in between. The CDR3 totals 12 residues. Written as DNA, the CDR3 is TGCAGCGTTGAAGGGAGGGAGAGAGGAGCTTTCTTT. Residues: CSVEGRERGAFF.

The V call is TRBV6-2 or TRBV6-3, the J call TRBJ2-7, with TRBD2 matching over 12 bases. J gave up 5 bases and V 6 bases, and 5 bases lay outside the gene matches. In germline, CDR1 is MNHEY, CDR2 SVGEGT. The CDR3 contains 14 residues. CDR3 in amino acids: CASSRLAGVNEQYF. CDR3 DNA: TGTGCCAGCAGCAGACTAGCGGGAGTGAACGAGCAGTACTTC.

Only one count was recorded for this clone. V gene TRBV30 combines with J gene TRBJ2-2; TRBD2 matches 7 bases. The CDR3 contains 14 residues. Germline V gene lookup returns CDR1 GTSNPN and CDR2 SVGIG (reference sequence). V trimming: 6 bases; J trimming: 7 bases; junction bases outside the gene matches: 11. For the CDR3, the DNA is TGTGCCTGTACTACGGGGATAGCGGGCGGGGAGCTGTTTTTT. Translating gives CACTTGIAGGELFF. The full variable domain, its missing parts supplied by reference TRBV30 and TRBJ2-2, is SQTIHQWPATLVQPVGSPLSLECTVEGTSNPNLYWYRQAAGRGLQLLFYSVGIGQISSEVPQNLSASRPQDRQFILSSKKLLLSDSGFYLCACTTGIAGGELFFGEGSRLTVL.

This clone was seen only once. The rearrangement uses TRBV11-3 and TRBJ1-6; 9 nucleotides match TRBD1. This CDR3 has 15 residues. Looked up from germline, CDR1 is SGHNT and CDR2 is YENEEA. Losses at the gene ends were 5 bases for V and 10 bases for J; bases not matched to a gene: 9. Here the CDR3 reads CASSTHRGQESPLHF. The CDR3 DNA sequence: TGTGCCAGCAGCACCCACAGGGGGCAGGAATCACCCCTCCACTTT. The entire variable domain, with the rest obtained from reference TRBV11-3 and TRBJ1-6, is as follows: EAGVVQSPRYKIIEKKQPVAFWCNPISGHNTLYWYLQNLGQGPELLIRYENEEAVDDSQLPKDRFSAERLKGVDSTLKIQPAELGDSAVYLCASSTHRGQESPLHFGNGTRLTVT.

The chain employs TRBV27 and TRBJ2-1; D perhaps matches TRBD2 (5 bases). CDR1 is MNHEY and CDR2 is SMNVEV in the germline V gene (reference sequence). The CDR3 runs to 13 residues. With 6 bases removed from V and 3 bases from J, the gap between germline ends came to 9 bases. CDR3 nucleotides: TGTGCCAGCAGCCATGGAGGCTACAATGAGCAGTTCTTC. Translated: CASSHGGYNEQFF.

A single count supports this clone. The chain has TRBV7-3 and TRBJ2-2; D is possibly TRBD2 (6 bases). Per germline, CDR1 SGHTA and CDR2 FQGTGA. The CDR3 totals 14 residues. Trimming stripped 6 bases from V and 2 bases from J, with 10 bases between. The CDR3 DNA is TGTGCCAGCAGGAGGGGACTTAACACCGGGGAGCTGTTTTTT. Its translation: CASRRGLNTGELFF.